This TCR beta chain was identified in a study of blood T cell repertoires in COVID-19. Study context: COVID-19 samples collected from the United States, Italy and Spain covered acute and convalescent phases. T cells, B-cell-depleted T cells, or PBMCs supplied cDNA or gDNA.

Authors' data handling: Reference gene primer amplification in the assay estimated nucleated cell counts. The protocol was immunoSEQ multiplex PCR, while the TCRdb copy is restricted to in-frame clones and leaves out a portion. V, J and clone size derive from that table, while D and trimming were established from the DNA sequence. The table shows 180,000 or so clones, with over 80% occurring only once. The CDR3 has 14 residues. The germline V gene has CDR1 MNHEY and CDR2 SVGAGI. V lost 6 bases and J lost 4; bases outside the gene matches: 7. V is TRBV6-5 and J is TRBJ2-3; 7 bases fit TRBD1. What was sequenced was peripheral blood. This receptor was identified in a woman in her forties or fifties with acute or convalescent COVID-19. CDR3 nucleotide sequence: TGTGCCAGCAGATACCTGGACAGGCCAGATACGCAGTATTTT. It codes for CASRYLDRPDTQYF.